The sequence of this TCR beta chain was determined in a study of blood T cell repertoires in COVID-19. Looking at the study overall: Sample material is recorded as cDNA or gDNA derived from T cells, B-cell-depleted T cells, or PBMCs.

In the original workflow: How many nucleated cells were present was estimated from reference gene primer amplification. Some clones are missing from TCRdb's copy, which holds only in-frame ones; the method was immunoSEQ multiplex PCR. Clone size and V and J calls were adopted from that table, with D and trimming inferred from the DNA. The sample consists of approximately 330,000 clones, around 87% of them appearing once. The CDR3 is made up of 15 amino acids. CDR1 is MNHEY and CDR2 is SMNVEV in the germline V gene (reference sequence). Trimming took 8 bases from V and 1 from J, leaving 14 bases between them.

The sequence was collected from a middle-aged woman with COVID-19, enrolled during active disease. The V and J genes are TRBV27 and TRBJ2-2; tentative D call: TRBD2 (7 bases). Sequencing was carried out using peripheral blood. CDR3 sequence (DNA): TGTGCCAGCGGGGGGGCGCGGAGGAACACCGGGGAGCTGTTTTTT. Translating gives CASGGARRNTGELFF.